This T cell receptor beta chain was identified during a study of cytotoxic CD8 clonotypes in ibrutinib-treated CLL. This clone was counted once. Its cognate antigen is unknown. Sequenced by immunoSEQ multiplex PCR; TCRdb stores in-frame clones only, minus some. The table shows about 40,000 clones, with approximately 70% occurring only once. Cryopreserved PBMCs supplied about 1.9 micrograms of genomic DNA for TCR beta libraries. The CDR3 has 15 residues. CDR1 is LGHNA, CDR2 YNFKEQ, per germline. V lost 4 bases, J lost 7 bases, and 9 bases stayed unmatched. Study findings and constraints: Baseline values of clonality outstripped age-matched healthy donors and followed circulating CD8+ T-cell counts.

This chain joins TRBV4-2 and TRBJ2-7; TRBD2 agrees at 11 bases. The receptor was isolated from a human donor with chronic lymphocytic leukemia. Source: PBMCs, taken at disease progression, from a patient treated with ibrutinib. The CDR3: CASSLGTSGGGEQYF. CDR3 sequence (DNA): TGTGCCAGCAGCCTTGGGACTAGCGGAGGGGGGGAGCAGTACTTC.